Sequencing of this T cell receptor (beta chain) was carried out in a study of cytomegalovirus exposure and HLA in healthy donors. With 60 Vbeta and 13 Jbeta primers, the PCR was carried out. Assay used: immunoSEQ multiplex PCR; TCRdb lists only in-frame clones, some missing. The data contain under 200,000 clones, 75% to 90% of them singletons. Broader study findings: Versus the roughly 690-donor mean, an Asian-associated ancestry cluster reportedly showed fewer N-insertions in a later analysis.

CDR1 and CDR2 (germline): LGHNA, YNFKEQ. The length of the CDR3 is 15 residues. The J segment lost 4 bases and the V segment lost 5 bases, leaving 5 bases of the junction unmatched. As for this clone: Its target is unknown.

What was sequenced was PBMCs. The chain has TRBV4-2 and TRBJ2-2; TRBD1 matches 9 bases. This clonotype was obtained from a girl aged 2-10 years in good health and CMV-seropositive. CDR3 in DNA: TGTGCCAGCAGCGCTGAACAGGGGGCCACCGGGGAGCTGTTTTTT. This gives the protein CASSAEQGATGELFF.